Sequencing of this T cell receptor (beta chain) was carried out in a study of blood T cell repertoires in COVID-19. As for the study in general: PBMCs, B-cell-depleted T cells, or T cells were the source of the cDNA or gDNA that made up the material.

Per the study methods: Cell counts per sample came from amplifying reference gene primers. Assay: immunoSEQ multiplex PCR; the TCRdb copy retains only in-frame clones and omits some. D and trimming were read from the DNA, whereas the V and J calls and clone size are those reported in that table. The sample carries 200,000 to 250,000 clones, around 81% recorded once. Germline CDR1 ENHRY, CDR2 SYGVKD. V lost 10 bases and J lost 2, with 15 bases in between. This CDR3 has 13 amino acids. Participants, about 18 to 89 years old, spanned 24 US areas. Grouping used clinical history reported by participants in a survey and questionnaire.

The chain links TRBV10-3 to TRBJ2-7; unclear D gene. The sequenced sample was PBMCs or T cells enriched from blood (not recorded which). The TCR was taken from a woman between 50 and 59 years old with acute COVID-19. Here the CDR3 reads CATQSTEPYEQYF. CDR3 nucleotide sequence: TGTGCCACCCAATCGACTGAACCCTACGAGCAGTACTTC.